The rows below give T cell receptor beta chains drawn from one sample of a study of vaccination effects on CD4 cells after COVID-19. The antigens for these receptors are not known. TCRdb's copy holds only in-frame clones and misses some; the assay was immunoSEQ multiplex PCR. The profile shows 40,000 to 55,000 clones, 60% to 80% of them singletons. The material was CD4+ T cells from PBMCs cultured without peptide, obtained before COVID-19 vaccination. The receptors originated from a human donor who had a prior SARS-CoV-2 infection. CDR3s include the opening cysteine and the closing phenylalanine or tryptophan. Fields, in order: J gene, V gene, D gene, clone size, CDR3 DNA, CDR3 protein. D genes are given only for firm matches. Expanded clones are given a class, and other clones once, few, many or no size at all.

j_gene: TRBJ2-1
v_gene: TRBV11-2
d_gene: .
abundance: .
CDR3nt: TGTGCCAGCAGCCCCTACAATGAGCAGTTCTTC
CDR3aa: CASSPYNEQFF

j_gene: TRBJ2-7
v_gene: TRBV2
d_gene: TRBD2
abundance: once
CDR3nt: TGTGCCAGCGGGACTAGCGCCTACGAGCAGTACTTC
CDR3aa: CASGTSAYEQYF

j_gene: TRBJ1-2
v_gene: TRBV2
d_gene: TRBD1
abundance: .
CDR3nt: TGTGCCAGCAGTGAAGCGGAGAACAGGGGGAGAAATGGCTACACCTTC
CDR3aa: CASSEAENRGRNGYTF

j_gene: TRBJ2-1
v_gene: TRBV6-5
d_gene: .
abundance: .
CDR3nt: TGTGCCAGCAGTCGGGATTACAGCTACAATGAGCAGTTCTTC
CDR3aa: CASSRDYSYNEQFF

j_gene: TRBJ2-7
v_gene: TRBV6-6
d_gene: .
abundance: once
CDR3nt: TGTGCCAGCAGTCAAGTTTACGAGCAGTACTTC
CDR3aa: CASSQVYEQYF

j_gene: TRBJ2-1
v_gene: TRBV11-3
d_gene: .
abundance: .
CDR3nt: TGTGCCAGCAGCTTAGTCAGCAGTGAGCAGTTCTTC
CDR3aa: CASSLVSSEQFF

j_gene: TRBJ2-7
v_gene: TRBV2
d_gene: .
abundance: .
CDR3nt: TGTGCCAGCAGTGTGAGAAAGGTGGACGAGCAGTACTTC
CDR3aa: CASSVRKVDEQYF

j_gene: TRBJ1-2
v_gene: TRBV19
d_gene: .
abundance: .
CDR3nt: TGTGCCAGTAGTATGGGTGACTATGGCTACACCTTC
CDR3aa: CASSMGDYGYTF

j_gene: TRBJ2-3
v_gene: TRBV9
d_gene: TRBD2
abundance: .
CDR3nt: TGTGCCAGCAGCCCAGATAGCGGGAGGGCCCCAGATACGCAGTATTTT
CDR3aa: CASSPDSGRAPDTQYF

j_gene: TRBJ2-2
v_gene: TRBV6-5
d_gene: .
abundance: .
CDR3nt: TGTGCCAGCAGTTACCGGGGGCCAAGTTTCGGGGAGCTGTTTTTT
CDR3aa: CASSYRGPSFGELFF

j_gene: TRBJ2-5
v_gene: TRBV30
d_gene: .
abundance: few
CDR3nt: TGTGCCTGGAGCCCTGGGGCGGAGACCCAGTACTTC
CDR3aa: CAWSPGAETQYF

j_gene: TRBJ2-2
v_gene: TRBV6-5
d_gene: TRBD1
abundance: .
CDR3nt: TGTGCCAGCAGGGGACAGGTATACGCCGGGGAGCTGTTTTTT
CDR3aa: CASRGQVYAGELFF

j_gene: TRBJ1-2
v_gene: TRBV7-9
d_gene: TRBD1
abundance: once
CDR3nt: TGTGCCAGCAGCTCCGACAGGGGGCGAGCGTTCCGGGATGGCTACACCTTC
CDR3aa: CASSSDRGRAFRDGYTF

j_gene: TRBJ2-3
v_gene: TRBV4-3
d_gene: .
abundance: few
CDR3nt: TGCGCCAGCAGCCAAGAAGGGACTAGCACAGATACGCAGTATTTT
CDR3aa: CASSQEGTSTDTQYF

j_gene: TRBJ1-3
v_gene: TRBV14
d_gene: .
abundance: once
CDR3nt: TGTGCCAGCAGCCAAGATCTGGGCCCGGGTTGGAACACCATATATTTT
CDR3aa: CASSQDLGPGWNTIYF

j_gene: TRBJ1-4
v_gene: TRBV25-1
d_gene: .
abundance: .
CDR3nt: TGTGCCAGCAGAGTCCAGGGAGGGGAAAAACTGTTTTTT
CDR3aa: CASRVQGGEKLFF

j_gene: TRBJ2-2
v_gene: TRBV3-1/TRBV3-2
d_gene: TRBD2
abundance: few
CDR3nt: TGTGCCAGCAGCTTCTACTTGGGACTAGCGGGGGGAAACACCGGGGAGCTGTTTTTT
CDR3aa: CASSFYLGLAGGNTGELFF

j_gene: TRBJ2-7
v_gene: TRBV7-9
d_gene: TRBD2
abundance: .
CDR3nt: TGTGCCAGCAGCCTCAGCGGGGGCTACGAGCAGTACTTC
CDR3aa: CASSLSGGYEQYF

j_gene: TRBJ1-4
v_gene: TRBV2
d_gene: .
abundance: .
CDR3nt: TGTGCCAGCAGCCTCACAGGGATCCCCAATGAAAAACTGTTTTTT
CDR3aa: CASSLTGIPNEKLFF

j_gene: TRBJ2-5
v_gene: TRBV7-3
d_gene: TRBD2
abundance: .
CDR3nt: TGTGCCAGCAGCTCTACTAGCGGGAGCGAAGTGACCCAGTACTTC
CDR3aa: CASSSTSGSEVTQYF

j_gene: TRBJ1-2
v_gene: TRBV6-5
d_gene: TRBD1
abundance: .
CDR3nt: TGTGCCAGCAGTTTCACAGGGGTTGCTAACTATGGCTACACCTTC
CDR3aa: CASSFTGVANYGYTF

j_gene: TRBJ1-6
v_gene: TRBV19
d_gene: .
abundance: .
CDR3nt: TGTGCCAGTAGTATATCTTCAGGGGATTCACCCCTCCACTTT
CDR3aa: CASSISSGDSPLHF

j_gene: TRBJ2-7
v_gene: TRBV7-2
d_gene: .
abundance: .
CDR3nt: TGTGCCAGCACCCCGTCAGGTCGCTACGAGCAGTACTTC
CDR3aa: CASTPSGRYEQYF

j_gene: TRBJ2-5
v_gene: TRBV4-3
d_gene: .
abundance: .
CDR3nt: TGCGCCAGCAGCCAAACGTTCAAGGATACGACCCAGTACTTC
CDR3aa: CASSQTFKDTTQYF

j_gene: TRBJ2-1
v_gene: TRBV30
d_gene: .
abundance: few
CDR3nt: TGTGCCTCCTTCAGCTCCTACAATGAGCAGTTCTTC
CDR3aa: CASFSSYNEQFF

j_gene: TRBJ2-5
v_gene: TRBV19
d_gene: .
abundance: .
CDR3nt: TGTGCCAGTCGGGGTGGAGAGACCCAGTACTTC
CDR3aa: CASRGGETQYF

j_gene: TRBJ2-2
v_gene: TRBV19
d_gene: TRBD1
abundance: .
CDR3nt: TGTGCCAGTACACCATCCGGACAGGCACTCGCGAACACCGGGGAGCTGTTTTTT
CDR3aa: CASTPSGQALANTGELFF

j_gene: TRBJ2-3
v_gene: TRBV19
d_gene: TRBD2
abundance: .
CDR3nt: TGTGCCAGTAGTCCGGGACTAGCACGGGCAGATACGCAGTATTTT
CDR3aa: CASSPGLARADTQYF

j_gene: TRBJ1-6
v_gene: TRBV6-5
d_gene: .
abundance: .
CDR3nt: TGTGCCAGCAGTTACGACAGTTCTTCACCCCTCCACTTT
CDR3aa: CASSYDSSSPLHF

j_gene: TRBJ1-3
v_gene: TRBV11-3
d_gene: .
abundance: few
CDR3nt: TGTGCCAGCAGCTCAGGGAATGGAAACACCATATATTTT
CDR3aa: CASSSGNGNTIYF

j_gene: TRBJ2-1
v_gene: TRBV4-2
d_gene: TRBD1
abundance: .
CDR3nt: TGTGCCAGCAGCCAAGACCCGACAGGGGAGAATGAGCAGTTCTTC
CDR3aa: CASSQDPTGENEQFF

j_gene: TRBJ1-4
v_gene: TRBV10-3
d_gene: .
abundance: .
CDR3nt: TGTGCCATCAGTGAGGGTGTGGAAAAACTGTTTTTT
CDR3aa: CAISEGVEKLFF

j_gene: TRBJ2-3
v_gene: TRBV6-5
d_gene: .
abundance: .
CDR3nt: TGTGCCAGCAGTCGACGGACGGGGACAGATACGCAGTATTTT
CDR3aa: CASSRRTGTDTQYF

j_gene: TRBJ2-3
v_gene: TRBV24-1
d_gene: .
abundance: few
CDR3nt: TGTGCCACCAGTTACGGACCTAGCACAGATACGCAGTATTTT
CDR3aa: CATSYGPSTDTQYF

j_gene: TRBJ2-7
v_gene: TRBV7-2
d_gene: TRBD2
abundance: .
CDR3nt: TGTGCCAGCAGCCCTGGACTAGCGGGAGACGAGCAGTACTTC
CDR3aa: CASSPGLAGDEQYF

j_gene: TRBJ2-4
v_gene: TRBV4-1
d_gene: .
abundance: .
CDR3nt: TGCGCCAGCAGCCAAGTGGACGCTAGCATTCAGTACTTC
CDR3aa: CASSQVDASIQYF

j_gene: TRBJ1-2
v_gene: TRBV5-4
d_gene: .
abundance: .
CDR3nt: TGTGCCAGCAGCCCCCAGGACAGCAACTATGGCTACACCTTC
CDR3aa: CASSPQDSNYGYTF

j_gene: TRBJ2-2
v_gene: TRBV3-1/TRBV3-2
d_gene: .
abundance: .
CDR3nt: TGTGCCAGCAAAAGGTTTACAGGGATCACCGGGGAGCTGTTTTTT
CDR3aa: CASKRFTGITGELFF

j_gene: TRBJ2-1
v_gene: TRBV5-6
d_gene: .
abundance: .
CDR3nt: TGTGCCAGCAGCCAGGGGTCAATTTACAATGAGCAGTTCTTC
CDR3aa: CASSQGSIYNEQFF

j_gene: TRBJ1-1
v_gene: TRBV7-2
d_gene: .
abundance: .
CDR3nt: TGTGCCAGCAGCCGCGTACAGGGAGGGACTGAAGCTTTCTTT
CDR3aa: CASSRVQGGTEAFF

j_gene: TRBJ1-1
v_gene: TRBV30
d_gene: .
abundance: .
CDR3nt: TGTGCCTGGAGTGTCTACCGAACAAACACTGAAGCTTTCTTT
CDR3aa: CAWSVYRTNTEAFF

j_gene: TRBJ1-5
v_gene: TRBV7-9
d_gene: .
abundance: .
CDR3nt: TGTGCCAGCAGCTTAGATGGTCAGCCCCAGCATTTT
CDR3aa: CASSLDGQPQHF

j_gene: TRBJ2-3
v_gene: TRBV5-1
d_gene: TRBD2
abundance: once
CDR3nt: TGCGCCAGCAGCCTAGGACTAGCGGGGGGCACAGATACGCAGTATTTT
CDR3aa: CASSLGLAGGTDTQYF

j_gene: TRBJ2-6
v_gene: TRBV15
d_gene: .
abundance: .
CDR3nt: TGTGCCACCAGCAGAGCCCTGGATGCAGGAACTGGGGCCAACGTCCTGACTTTC
CDR3aa: CATSRALDAGTGANVLTF

j_gene: TRBJ1-6
v_gene: TRBV4-1
d_gene: .
abundance: .
CDR3nt: TGCGCCAGCAGCCAAGTGGTGGGGCCAAATTCACCCCTCCACTTT
CDR3aa: CASSQVVGPNSPLHF

j_gene: TRBJ1-2
v_gene: TRBV5-1
d_gene: .
abundance: .
CDR3nt: TGCGCCAGCAGCCCTATGACGGGCGACTATGGCTACACCTTC
CDR3aa: CASSPMTGDYGYTF

j_gene: TRBJ2-3
v_gene: TRBV5-1
d_gene: .
abundance: .
CDR3nt: TGCGCCAGCAGCTTGGTCGGGTTTGGGGCCCCAGATACGCAGTATTTT
CDR3aa: CASSLVGFGAPDTQYF

j_gene: TRBJ2-5
v_gene: TRBV7-7
d_gene: .
abundance: .
CDR3nt: TGTGCTAGCAGCCGAGCGGAAGAAGAGACCCAGTACTTC
CDR3aa: CASSRAEEETQYF

j_gene: TRBJ2-1
v_gene: TRBV19
d_gene: TRBD2
abundance: once
CDR3nt: TGTGCCAGTAGTATGGCTTGGGCTAGCGGGGGACTGGATGAGCAGTTCTTC
CDR3aa: CASSMAWASGGLDEQFF

j_gene: TRBJ1-1
v_gene: TRBV11-3
d_gene: .
abundance: few
CDR3nt: TGTGCCAGCAGCCCCGCGGGGTATGTCACTGAAGCTTTCTTT
CDR3aa: CASSPAGYVTEAFF

j_gene: TRBJ1-2
v_gene: TRBV24-1
d_gene: .
abundance: .
CDR3nt: TGTGCCACCTATGGCCCCGGGCAGACGGTCGGCTATGGCTACACCTTC
CDR3aa: CATYGPGQTVGYGYTF

j_gene: TRBJ2-2
v_gene: TRBV5-5
d_gene: TRBD2
abundance: .
CDR3nt: TGTGCCAGCAGCGAGAGGTTCGGACTAGCGGGATTCGGAACTACCGGGGAGCTGTTTTTT
CDR3aa: CASSERFGLAGFGTTGELFF

j_gene: TRBJ2-7
v_gene: TRBV7-2
d_gene: TRBD2
abundance: .
CDR3nt: TGTGCCAGCAGCTGGAGGATGGCGGGGGGCGACGAGCAGTACTTC
CDR3aa: CASSWRMAGGDEQYF